The T cell receptor (beta chain) described here comes from a study of T-cell memory formation after mild COVID-19. One entry per CDR3 protein, called by TCRdb with MiXCR from the 5' RACE reads. The sample gives some 490,000 distinct CDR3 sequences, roughly 20% of which show up once; roughly an eighth is in the top ten. The CDR3 loop spans 14 amino acids. Germline-derived CDR1 and CDR2 are MNHNY and SVGAGI (reference sequence). Trimming took off 6 bases at V and 0 bases at J, with 11 bases between the two ends. The sequence derives from an adult woman who had mild COVID-19 (a few samples of this study predate the infection). Cell type and time point are not known. The rearrangement links TRBV6-6 to TRBJ1-1; D gene unclear. The sample comprised PBMCs or a T cell subset sorted from them (not recorded which). For the CDR3, the DNA is TGTGCCAGCAGATACCGGGAGTTGAACACTGAAGCTTTCTTT. Translating gives CASRYRELNTEAFF.